This passage covers 13 T cell receptor beta chains from one sample sequenced in a study of cytomegalovirus exposure and HLA in healthy donors. PCR primers comprised 60 Vbeta and 13 Jbeta primers. The protocol was immunoSEQ multiplex PCR, while the TCRdb copy is restricted to in-frame clones and leaves out a portion. The table has about 160,000 clones, approximately 79% seen once; the top ten hold less than 8.5%. Sequencing was done on a sample of PBMCs. The receptors derive from a man between 35 and 55 years old in good health and CMV-seropositive.

V usage is TRBV9 and J usage is TRBJ2-7; maybe TRBD1 (6 bases). CDR3 length: 16 residues. Trimming took off 4 bases at V and 3 bases at J, with 20 bases between the two ends. Germline V gene data show CDR1 as SGDLS and CDR2 as YYNGEE. The CDR3 loop is CASSPRYRDELYEQYF. DNA for the CDR3: TGTGCCAGCAGCCCCCGTTACAGGGACGAACTCTACGAGCAGTACTTC.

In nucleotides, the CDR3 is TGTGCCACTTCGGGAACGGTAGATAATTCACCCCTCCACTTT. Translating it yields CATSGTVDNSPLHF. This chain connects TRBV2 to TRBJ1-6, with D unresolved. The CDR3 contains 14 residues. Germline V lookup: CDR1 SNHLY, CDR2 FYNNEI. V lost 10 bases and J 5 bases, leaving 15 bases between the germline ends. The full variable domain, its missing parts supplied by reference TRBV2 and TRBJ1-6, is EPEVTQTPSHQVTQMGQEVILRCVPISNHLYFYWYRQILGQKVEFLVSFYNNEISEKSEIFDDQFSVERPDGSNFTLKIRSTKLEDSAMYFCATSGTVDNSPLHFGNGTRLTVT.

The chain recombines TRBV11-2 with TRBJ2-7, with D uncertain. The length of the CDR3 is 13 residues. V lost 6 bases to trimming and J lost 4 bases, with 13 bases between them. Germline CDR1 is SGHAT and CDR2 is FQNNGV. CDR3 in DNA: TGTGCCAGCAGTCCCGTCCGGTTATACGAGCAGTACTTC. Translation gives CASSPVRLYEQYF. Complete variable domain (other parts from reference TRBV11-2 and TRBJ2-7): EAGVAQSPRYKIIEKRQSVAFWCNPISGHATLYWYQQILGQGPKLLIQFQNNGVVDDSQLPKDRFSAERLKGVDSTLKIQPAKLEDSAVYLCASSPVRLYEQYFGPGTRLTVT.

This chain uses TRBV5-6 with TRBJ1-2, with D perhaps TRBD1 (5 bases). Trimming cost V 4 bases and J 4 bases, with 14 bases left between them. The CDR3 extends over 14 amino acids. Per the germline V gene, CDR1 is SGHDT and CDR2 is YYEEEE. CDR3 sequence (DNA): TGTGCCAGCAGCATGCAGGGCTGGGGCTATGGCTACACCTTC. This translates into CASSMQGWGYGYTF.

The chain has TRBV5-4 and TRBJ1-1; possible D gene TRBD1, 5 bases. The germline gives CDR1 SGHNT, CDR2 YYREEE (reference sequence). The CDR3 totals 19 residues. V was clipped by 2 bases and J by 3 bases, with 26 bases between them. The CDR3 nucleotides read TGTGCCAGCAGCTTCGAGACTCCGGGACGGGGGGTTGTAGACACTGAAGCTTTCTTT. Translation gives CASSFETPGRGVVDTEAFF.

The chain joins TRBV27 to TRBJ2-1; 10 nucleotides match TRBD1. V lost 6 bases, J lost 7 bases, and 12 bases stayed unmatched. CDR3 length equals 16 residues. Per the germline V gene, CDR1 is MNHEY and CDR2 is SMNVEV (reference sequence). The CDR3 DNA reads as TGTGCCAGCAGCTACGTGCAACCGGGACAGGGGAATGAGCAGTTCTTC. It yields the protein CASSYVQPGQGNEQFF.

This chain connects TRBV7-9 to TRBJ2-7; 7 bases fit TRBD2. The germline gives CDR1 SEHNR, CDR2 FQNEAQ (reference sequence). V was pared by 5 bases and J by 1 base, with 5 bases of the junction left unmatched. There are 14 residues in the CDR3. Written as DNA, the CDR3 is TGTGCCAGCAGCCCCGGGACTACATCCTACGAGCAGTACTTC. Its translation is CASSPGTTSYEQYF.

This clone was recorded only once. The J gene is TRBJ2-5, the V gene TRBV21-1; the table's D call, TRBD2, was not checked against the DNA. TRBV21-1 constitutes a pseudogene. The CDR3 spans 18 residues. The CDR3 DNA sequence: TGTGCCAGCAGCGACCGGGAGGGACAGCAAAAGATCCAAGAGACCCAGTACTTC. It is translated as CASSDREGQQKIQETQYF.

As to this clone: The same CDR3 arises from other DNA sequences in this sample as well. CDR3 sequence: CATSRDRGDTQYF. In nucleotides, the CDR3 is TGTGCCACCAGCAGAGATCGGGGAGATACGCAGTATTTT. The genes are TRBV15 and TRBJ2-3; perhaps TRBD2 as D (5 bases). V was clipped by 0 bases and J by 5 bases, with 6 bases between them. The CDR3 covers 13 residues. Germline CDR1 LNHNV, CDR2 YYDKDF (reference sequence).

This sequence joins TRBV19 and TRBJ1-1; 7 bases are shared with TRBD1. The germline V gene has CDR1 LNHDA and CDR2 SQIVND (reference sequence). This CDR3 contains 14 residues. The V gene end was trimmed by 6 bases and the J gene end by 2 bases; junction bases not matched to a gene: 6. The CDR3 region is CASRDDRANTEAFF. In DNA form, the CDR3 reads TGTGCCAGTAGGGACGACAGGGCAAACACTGAAGCTTTCTTT.

This rearrangement joins TRBV7-6 to TRBJ2-1, with TRBD1 as a possible D gene (6 bases). Germline V gene lookup returns CDR1 SGHVS and CDR2 FNYEAQ. V was shortened by 2 bases and J by 3 bases, with 8 bases between the two germline ends. This CDR3 spans 14 amino acids. The CDR3 coding sequence is TGTGCCAGCAGCTTAAGGACAGACTACAATGAGCAGTTCTTC. Translated: CASSLRTDYNEQFF.

The CDR3 sequence is CASSPGVSYEQYF. The DNA for the CDR3 is TGTGCCAGCAGCCCCGGGGTCTCCTACGAGCAGTACTTC. The chain uses TRBV7-9 and TRBJ2-7, with a weak D call TRBD2 (5 bases). Germline V lookup: CDR1 SEHNR, CDR2 FQNEAQ (reference sequence). This CDR3 has 13 amino acids. The V end lost 5 bases, the J end lost 0 bases, and 8 bases lay between the germline ends.

This chain connects TRBV18 to TRBJ2-6; possible D gene TRBD1, 5 bases. The CDR3 contains 17 residues. CDR1 is KGHSH and CDR2 is LQKENI in the germline V gene. V shed 4 bases and J shed 0 bases, with 13 bases lying between them. The CDR3 nucleotides read TGTGCCAGCTCACGCGACAGTCTCGGCTCTGGGGCCAACGTCCTGACTTTC. It encodes CASSRDSLGSGANVLTF.